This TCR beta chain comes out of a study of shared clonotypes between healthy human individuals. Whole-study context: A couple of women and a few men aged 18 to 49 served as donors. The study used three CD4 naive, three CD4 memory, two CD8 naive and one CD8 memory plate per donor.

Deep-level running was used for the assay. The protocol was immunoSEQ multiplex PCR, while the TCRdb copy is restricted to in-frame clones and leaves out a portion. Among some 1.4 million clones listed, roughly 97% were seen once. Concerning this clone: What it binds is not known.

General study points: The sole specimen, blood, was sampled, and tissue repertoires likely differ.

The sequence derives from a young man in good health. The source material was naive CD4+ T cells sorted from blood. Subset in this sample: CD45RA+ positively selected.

The chain's CDR3 is CASRSRVAGELFF. The CDR3 region has the DNA TGTGCCAGCAGAAGCAGGGTGGCCGGGGAGCTGTTTTTT. This rearrangement joins TRBV27 to TRBJ2-2; maybe TRBD1 (5 bases). The germline V gene encodes CDR1 MNHEY and CDR2 SMNVEV (reference sequence). Trimming stripped 6 bases from V and 6 bases from J, with 11 bases between. This CDR3 is built from 13 residues.